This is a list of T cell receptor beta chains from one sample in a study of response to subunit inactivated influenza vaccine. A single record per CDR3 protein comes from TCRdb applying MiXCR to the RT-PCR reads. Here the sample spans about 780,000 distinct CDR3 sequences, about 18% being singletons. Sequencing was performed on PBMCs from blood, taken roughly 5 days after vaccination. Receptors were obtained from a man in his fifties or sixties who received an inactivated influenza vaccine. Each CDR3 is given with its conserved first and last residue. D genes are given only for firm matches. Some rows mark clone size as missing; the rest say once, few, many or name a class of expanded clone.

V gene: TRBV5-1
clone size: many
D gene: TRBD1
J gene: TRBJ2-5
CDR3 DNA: TGCGCCAGCCGGGACAGTCAAGAGACCCAGTACTTC
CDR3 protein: CASRDSQETQYF

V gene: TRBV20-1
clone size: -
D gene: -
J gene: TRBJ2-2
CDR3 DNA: TGCAGTGCTAGACCCCAGGGGAGGGGATTAACCGGGGAGCTGTTTTTT
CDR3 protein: CSARPQGRGLTGELFF

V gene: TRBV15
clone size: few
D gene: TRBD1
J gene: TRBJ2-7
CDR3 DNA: TGTGCCACCAGCGCATGGGGAGGACAGGGGGCGGGCGAGCAGTACTTC
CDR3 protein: CATSAWGGQGAGEQYF

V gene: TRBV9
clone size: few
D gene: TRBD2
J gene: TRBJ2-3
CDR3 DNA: TGTGCCAGCAGCGTAGCAGCGGGAGGTGTACCAGATACGCAGTATTTT
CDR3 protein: CASSVAAGGVPDTQYF

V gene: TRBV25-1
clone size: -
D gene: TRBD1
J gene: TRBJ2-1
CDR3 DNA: TGTGCCAGCAGTGAATATAAGACAGGGCGCAATGAGCAGTTCTTC
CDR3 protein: CASSEYKTGRNEQFF

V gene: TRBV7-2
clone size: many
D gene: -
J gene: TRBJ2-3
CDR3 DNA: TGTGCCAGCAGCCGCAGCAGGGCAGATACGCAGTATTTT
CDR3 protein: CASSRSRADTQYF

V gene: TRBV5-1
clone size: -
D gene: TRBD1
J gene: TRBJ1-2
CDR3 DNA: TGCGCCAGCCGAACCGGGACAGGGGGTTATGGCTACACCTTC
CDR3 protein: CASRTGTGGYGYTF

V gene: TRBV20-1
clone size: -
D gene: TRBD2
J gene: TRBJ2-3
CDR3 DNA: TGCAGTGCGATAGCGGGAGAGGTCTTCACAGATACGCAGTATTTT
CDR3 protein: CSAIAGEVFTDTQYF

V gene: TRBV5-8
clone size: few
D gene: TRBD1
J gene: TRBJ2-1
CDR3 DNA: TGTGCCAGCAGCTCCCGGACAGGGAGAGCGAACAATGAGCAGTTCTTC
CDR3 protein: CASSSRTGRANNEQFF

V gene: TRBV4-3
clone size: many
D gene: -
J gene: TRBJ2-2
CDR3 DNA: TGCGCCAGCAGCCAGCCAAGCAACACCGGGGAGCTGTTTTTT
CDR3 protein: CASSQPSNTGELFF

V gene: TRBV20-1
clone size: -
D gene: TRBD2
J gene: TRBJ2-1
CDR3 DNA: TGCAGTGCTCCCCGGAGGGTAGCGGGAGGGCCATATGAGCAGTTCTTC
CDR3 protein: CSAPRRVAGGPYEQFF

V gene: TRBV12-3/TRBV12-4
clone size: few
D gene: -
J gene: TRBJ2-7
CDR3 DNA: TGTGCCAGCAGAGAAGCTACGGGAGAGATCTACGAGCAGTACTTC
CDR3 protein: CASREATGEIYEQYF

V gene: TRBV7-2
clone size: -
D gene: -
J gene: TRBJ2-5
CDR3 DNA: TGTGCCAGCAGCTTAGAAATGGGCAGCCAGTACTTC
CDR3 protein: CASSLEMGSQYF

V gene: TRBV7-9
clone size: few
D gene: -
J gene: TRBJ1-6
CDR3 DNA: TGTGCCAGCAGCTCGGGGACTGGGGAGTTTGGCTCACCCCTCCACTTT
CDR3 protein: CASSSGTGEFGSPLHF

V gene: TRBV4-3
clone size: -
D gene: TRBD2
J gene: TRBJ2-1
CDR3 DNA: TGCGCCAGCAGCCAACTCGGACTAGCGGGTTACAATGAGCAGTTCTTC
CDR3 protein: CASSQLGLAGYNEQFF

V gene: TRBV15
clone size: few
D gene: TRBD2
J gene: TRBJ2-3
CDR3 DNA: TGTGCCACCAAGTCTGAGCTGGCGGGAGGGACAGATACGCAGTATTTT
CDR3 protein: CATKSELAGGTDTQYF

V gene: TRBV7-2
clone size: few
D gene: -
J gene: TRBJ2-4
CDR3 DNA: TGTGCCAGCAGCTTAGGTCACAACATTCAGTACTTC
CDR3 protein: CASSLGHNIQYF

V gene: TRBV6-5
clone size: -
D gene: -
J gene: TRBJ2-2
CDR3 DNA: TGTGCCAGCAGTTACGGGCGACGGTCAGGGAGGAGCACCGGGGAGCTGTTTTTT
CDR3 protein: CASSYGRRSGRSTGELFF

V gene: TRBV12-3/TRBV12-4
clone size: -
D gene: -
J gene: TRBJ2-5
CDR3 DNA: TGTGCCAGCAGCTGGAGCGGAAGAGAGACCCAGTACTTC
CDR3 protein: CASSWSGRETQYF

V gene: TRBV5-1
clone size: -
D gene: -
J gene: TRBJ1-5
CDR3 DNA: TGCGCCAGCAGCTTGGATGCCCAGGGCAATCAGCCCCAGCATTTT
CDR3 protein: CASSLDAQGNQPQHF

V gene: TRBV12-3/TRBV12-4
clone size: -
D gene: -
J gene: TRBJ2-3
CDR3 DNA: TGTGCCAGCAGCCGCCGACACCTCTTAGGGGGCACAGATACGCAGTATTTT
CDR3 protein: CASSRRHLLGGTDTQYF

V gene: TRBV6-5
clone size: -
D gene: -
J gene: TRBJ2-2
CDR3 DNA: TGTGCCAGCAGTTACCCCGGGACCGCCACCGGGGAGCTGTTTTTT
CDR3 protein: CASSYPGTATGELFF

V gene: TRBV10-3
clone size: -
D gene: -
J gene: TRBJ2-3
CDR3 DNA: TGTGCCATCGGGAGGGGGACCCTTCTTTTGGATACGCAGTATTTT
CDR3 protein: CAIGRGTLLLDTQYF

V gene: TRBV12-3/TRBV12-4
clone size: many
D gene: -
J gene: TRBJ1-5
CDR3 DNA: TGTGCCAGCAGGGGACAACCAGGTCAGCCCCAGCATTTT
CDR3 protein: CASRGQPGQPQHF

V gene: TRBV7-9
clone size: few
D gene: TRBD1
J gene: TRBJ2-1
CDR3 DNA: TGTGCCAGCAGCACCGGGACAGGGAGCTCCTACAATGAGCAGTTCTTC
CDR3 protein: CASSTGTGSSYNEQFF

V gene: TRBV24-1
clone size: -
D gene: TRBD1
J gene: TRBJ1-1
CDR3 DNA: TGTGCCACCAGTGACCCCAGGGGGACTGAAGCTTTCTTT
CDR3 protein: CATSDPRGTEAFF

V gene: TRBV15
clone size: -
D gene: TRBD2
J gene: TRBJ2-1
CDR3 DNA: TGTGCCACCAGCAGACAACTAGCGGGCTCCTACAATGAGCAGTTCTTC
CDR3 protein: CATSRQLAGSYNEQFF

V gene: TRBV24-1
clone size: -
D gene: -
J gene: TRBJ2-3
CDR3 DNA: TGTGCCACCAGTTCCTCAACGGGAGTGAAAGATACGCAGTATTTT
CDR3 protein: CATSSSTGVKDTQYF

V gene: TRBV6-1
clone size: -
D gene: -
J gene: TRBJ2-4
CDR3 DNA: TGTGCCAGCAGTGAACCCAGGCGGGACAGACAAAACATTCAGTACTTC
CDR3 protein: CASSEPRRDRQNIQYF

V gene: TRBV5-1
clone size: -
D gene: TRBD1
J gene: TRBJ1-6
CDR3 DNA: TGCGCCAGCAGCTCACTTGACAGGGGAAAGTCACCCCTCCACTTT
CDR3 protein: CASSSLDRGKSPLHF

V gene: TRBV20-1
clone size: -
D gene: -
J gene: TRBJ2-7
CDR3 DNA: TGCAGTGCTAGAGGGGGTCACAAAAACGTCCCCTACGAGCAGTACTTC
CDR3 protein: CSARGGHKNVPYEQYF

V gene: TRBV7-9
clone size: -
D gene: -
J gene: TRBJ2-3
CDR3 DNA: TGTGCCAGCGCACCAGGGGTAGGCACAGATACGCAGTATTTT
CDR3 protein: CASAPGVGTDTQYF

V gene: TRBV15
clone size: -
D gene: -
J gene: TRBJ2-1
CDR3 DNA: TGTGCCACCAGCACAGGGTCGATAGGGCAGTTCTTC
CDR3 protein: CATSTGSIGQFF

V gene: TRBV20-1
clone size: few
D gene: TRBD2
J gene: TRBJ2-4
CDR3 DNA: TGCAGTGCTAGGCAGTCACTAGCGGAGAAAAACATTCAGTACTTC
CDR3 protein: CSARQSLAEKNIQYF

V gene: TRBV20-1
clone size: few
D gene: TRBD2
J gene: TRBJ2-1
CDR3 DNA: TGCAGTGCTAGAGATGGCCTTGGGACTACGGACAATGAGCAGTTCTTC
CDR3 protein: CSARDGLGTTDNEQFF

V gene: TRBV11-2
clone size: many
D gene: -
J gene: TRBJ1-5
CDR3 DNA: TGTGCCAGCAGCTTAGAGGGGAGGCAGCCCCAGCATTTT
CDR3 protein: CASSLEGRQPQHF

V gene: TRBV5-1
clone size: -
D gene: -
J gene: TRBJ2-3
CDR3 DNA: TGCGCCAGCAGCTCCGGATTGAACACAGATACGCAGTATTTT
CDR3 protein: CASSSGLNTDTQYF

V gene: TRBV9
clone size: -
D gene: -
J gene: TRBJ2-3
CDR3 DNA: TGTGCCAGCAGCGTAGGTCCCCGGACCGGGCCAGATACGCAGTATTTT
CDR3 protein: CASSVGPRTGPDTQYF

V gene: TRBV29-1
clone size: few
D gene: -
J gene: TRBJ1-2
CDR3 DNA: TGCAGCGTCGCTGGGTGGGCCGGGTACACAGCTTCAGGGGGCTACACCTTC
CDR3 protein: CSVAGWAGYTASGGYTF

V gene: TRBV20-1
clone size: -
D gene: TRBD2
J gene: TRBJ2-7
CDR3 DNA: TGCAGTGCCGGGAGGGGCACCCGCGGCTCCTACGAGCAGTACTTC
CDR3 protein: CSAGRGTRGSYEQYF

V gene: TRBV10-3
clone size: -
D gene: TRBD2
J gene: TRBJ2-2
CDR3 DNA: TGTGCCATTGGGACTAGCGAGAACACCGGGGAGCTGTTTTTT
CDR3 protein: CAIGTSENTGELFF

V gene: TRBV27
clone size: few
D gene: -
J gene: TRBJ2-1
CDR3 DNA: TGTGCCAGCCGCCTTTACGACAATGAGCAGTTCTTC
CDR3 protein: CASRLYDNEQFF

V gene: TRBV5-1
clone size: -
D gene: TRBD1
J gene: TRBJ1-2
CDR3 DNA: TGCGCCAGCAGCTTTATCTCTGACAGGGGTAGCTATGGCTACACCTTC
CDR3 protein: CASSFISDRGSYGYTF

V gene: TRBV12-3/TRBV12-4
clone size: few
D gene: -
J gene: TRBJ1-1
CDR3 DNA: TGTGCCAGCAGTTTACATTCGAACACTGAAGCTTTCTTT
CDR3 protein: CASSLHSNTEAFF

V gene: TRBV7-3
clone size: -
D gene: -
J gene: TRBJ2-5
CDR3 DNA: TGTGCCAGCAGCCCTGCTCGGGATGAGACCCAGTACTTC
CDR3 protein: CASSPARDETQYF

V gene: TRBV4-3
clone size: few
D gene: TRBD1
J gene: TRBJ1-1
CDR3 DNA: TGCGCCAGCAGCCAAACGACAGGGGGTGGAACTGAAGCTTTCTTT
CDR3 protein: CASSQTTGGGTEAFF

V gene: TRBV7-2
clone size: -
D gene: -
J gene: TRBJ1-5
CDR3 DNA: TGTGCCAGCAGCTTGTCGGGACGCGTCAATCAGCCCCAGCATTTT
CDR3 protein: CASSLSGRVNQPQHF

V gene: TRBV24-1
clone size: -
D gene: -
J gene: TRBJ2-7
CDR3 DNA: TGTGCCACCAGTGATCTCGGACACCCCTACGAGCAGTACTTC
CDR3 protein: CATSDLGHPYEQYF

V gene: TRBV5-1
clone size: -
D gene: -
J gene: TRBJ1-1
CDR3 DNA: TGCGCCAGCAGTGGACAGTCACTTACTGAAGCTTTCTTT
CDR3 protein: CASSGQSLTEAFF

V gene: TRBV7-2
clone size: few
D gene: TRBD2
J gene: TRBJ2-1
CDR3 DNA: TGTGCCAGCAGCTCCGCTAGCGGGAGACTGTACAATGAGCAGTTCTTC
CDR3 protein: CASSSASGRLYNEQFF

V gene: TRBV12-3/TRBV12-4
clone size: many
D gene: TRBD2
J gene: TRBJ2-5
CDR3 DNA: TGTGCCAGCAGATCCCACTCCGGGACTAGCGGGCCCCAAGAGACCCAGTACTTC
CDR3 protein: CASRSHSGTSGPQETQYF

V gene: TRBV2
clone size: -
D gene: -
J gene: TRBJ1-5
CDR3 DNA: TGTGCCAGCAGAGCCGGGACCACCAGCAATCAGCCCCAGCATTTT
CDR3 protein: CASRAGTTSNQPQHF

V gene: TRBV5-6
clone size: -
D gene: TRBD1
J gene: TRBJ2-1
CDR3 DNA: TGTGCCAGCAGCTTATACAGGGGGTATGAGCAGTTCTTC
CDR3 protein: CASSLYRGYEQFF

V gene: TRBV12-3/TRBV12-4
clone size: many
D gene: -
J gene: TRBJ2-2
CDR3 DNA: TGTGCCAGCAGTCCCAGTGGGCAGGCCGGGGAGCTGTTTTTT
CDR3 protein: CASSPSGQAGELFF

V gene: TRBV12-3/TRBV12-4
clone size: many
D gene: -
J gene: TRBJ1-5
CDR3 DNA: TGTGCCAGCAGTTTAACAGGGCCCTCGACCCAGCATTTT
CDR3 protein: CASSLTGPSTQHF

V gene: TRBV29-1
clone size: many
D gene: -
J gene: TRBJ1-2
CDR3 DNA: TGCAGCGTTGATACGGGGGCAGCCAACTATGGCTACACCTTC
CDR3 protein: CSVDTGAANYGYTF

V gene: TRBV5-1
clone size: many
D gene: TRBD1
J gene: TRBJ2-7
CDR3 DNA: TGTGCCAGCAGCTGGGGACAGGGGACCTACGAGCAGTACTTC
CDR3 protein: CASSWGQGTYEQYF